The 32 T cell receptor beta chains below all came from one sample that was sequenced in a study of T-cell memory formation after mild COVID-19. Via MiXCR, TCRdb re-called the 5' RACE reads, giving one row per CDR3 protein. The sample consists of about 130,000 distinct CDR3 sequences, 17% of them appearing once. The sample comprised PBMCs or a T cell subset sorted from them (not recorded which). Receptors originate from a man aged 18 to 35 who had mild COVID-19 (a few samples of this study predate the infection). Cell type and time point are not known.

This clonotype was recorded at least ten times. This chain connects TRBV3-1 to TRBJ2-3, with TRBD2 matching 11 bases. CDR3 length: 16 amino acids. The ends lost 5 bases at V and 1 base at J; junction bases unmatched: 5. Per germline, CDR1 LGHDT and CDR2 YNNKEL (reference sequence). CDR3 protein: CASSFVAGGGTDTQYF. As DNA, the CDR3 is TGTGCCAGCAGCTTCGTAGCGGGGGGGGGCACAGATACGCAGTATTTT.

For the CDR3, the DNA is TGTGCCTGGAGTGCAACCCCGGGTGAGCAGTACTTC. Translation: CAWSATPGEQYF. This sequence joins TRBV30 and TRBJ2-7; no firm D call. The V end lost 1 base, the J end lost 7 bases, and 11 bases lay between the germline ends. CDR1 GTSNPN and CDR2 SVGIG come from the germline V gene (reference sequence). This CDR3 has 12 residues.

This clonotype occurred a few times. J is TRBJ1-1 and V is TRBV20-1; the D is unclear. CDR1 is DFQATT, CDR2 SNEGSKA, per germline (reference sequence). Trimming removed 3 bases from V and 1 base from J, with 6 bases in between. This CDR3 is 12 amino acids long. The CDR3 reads CSARGWNTEAFF. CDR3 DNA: TGCAGTGCTAGGGGATGGAACACTGAAGCTTTCTTT.

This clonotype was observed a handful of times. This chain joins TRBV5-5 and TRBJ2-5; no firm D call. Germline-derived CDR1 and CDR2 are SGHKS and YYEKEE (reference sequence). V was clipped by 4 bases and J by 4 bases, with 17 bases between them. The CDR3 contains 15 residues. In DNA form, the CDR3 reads TGTGCCAGCAGCCCTCCCCCCGACGGAGTAGAGACCCAGTACTTC. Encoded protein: CASSPPPDGVETQYF.

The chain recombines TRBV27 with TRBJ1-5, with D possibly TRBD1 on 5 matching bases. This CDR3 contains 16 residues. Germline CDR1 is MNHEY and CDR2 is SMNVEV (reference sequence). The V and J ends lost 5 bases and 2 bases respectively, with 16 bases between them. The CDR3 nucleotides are TGTGCCAGCAGTCAGACCCCCCAGGGTGGCAATCAGCCCCAGCATTTT. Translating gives CASSQTPQGGNQPQHF.

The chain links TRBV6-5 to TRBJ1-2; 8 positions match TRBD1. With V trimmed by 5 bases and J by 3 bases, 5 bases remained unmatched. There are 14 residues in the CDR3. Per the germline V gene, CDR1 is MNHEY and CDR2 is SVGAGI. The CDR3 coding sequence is TGTGCCAGCAGTCTCCAGACAGGGGACTATGGCTACACCTTC. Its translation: CASSLQTGDYGYTF.

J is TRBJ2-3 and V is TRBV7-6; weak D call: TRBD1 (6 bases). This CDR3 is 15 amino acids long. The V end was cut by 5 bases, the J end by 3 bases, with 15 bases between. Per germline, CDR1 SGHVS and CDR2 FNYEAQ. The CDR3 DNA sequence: TGTGCCAGCAGCCCCATTTCGCAGGGGACAGATACGCAGTATTTT. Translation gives CASSPISQGTDTQYF.

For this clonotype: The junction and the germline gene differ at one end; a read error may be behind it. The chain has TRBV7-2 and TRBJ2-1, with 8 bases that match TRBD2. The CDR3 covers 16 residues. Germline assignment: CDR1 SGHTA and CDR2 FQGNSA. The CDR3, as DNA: TGTGACAGCAGCTTAGTAGGCGGGGGGCGTTACAATGAGCAGTTCTTC. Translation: CDSSLVGGGRYNEQFF.

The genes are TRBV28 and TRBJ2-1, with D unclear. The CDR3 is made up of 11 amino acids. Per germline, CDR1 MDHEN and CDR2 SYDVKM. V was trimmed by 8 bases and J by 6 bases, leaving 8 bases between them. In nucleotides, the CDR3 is TGTGCCAGCCATACCCGCAATGAGCAGTTCTTC. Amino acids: CASHTRNEQFF.

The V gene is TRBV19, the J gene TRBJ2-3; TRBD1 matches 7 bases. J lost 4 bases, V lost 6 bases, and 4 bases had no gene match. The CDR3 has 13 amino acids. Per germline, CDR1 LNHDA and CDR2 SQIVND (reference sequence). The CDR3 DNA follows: TGTGCCAGTAGGGGCAGGGGGTCAGATACGCAGTATTTT. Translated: CASRGRGSDTQYF.

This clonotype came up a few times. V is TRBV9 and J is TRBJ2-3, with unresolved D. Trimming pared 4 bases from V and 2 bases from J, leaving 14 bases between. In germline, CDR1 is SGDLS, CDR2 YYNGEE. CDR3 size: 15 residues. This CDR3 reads CASSWTPVITDTQYF. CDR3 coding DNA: TGTGCCAGCAGCTGGACGCCCGTGATCACAGATACGCAGTATTTT.

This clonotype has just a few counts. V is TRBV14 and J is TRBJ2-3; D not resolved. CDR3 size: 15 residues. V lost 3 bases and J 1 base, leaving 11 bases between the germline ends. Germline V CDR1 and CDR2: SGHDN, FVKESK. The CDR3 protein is CASSQSVRRTDTQYF. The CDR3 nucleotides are TGTGCCAGCAGCCAGAGCGTAAGACGCACAGATACGCAGTATTTT.

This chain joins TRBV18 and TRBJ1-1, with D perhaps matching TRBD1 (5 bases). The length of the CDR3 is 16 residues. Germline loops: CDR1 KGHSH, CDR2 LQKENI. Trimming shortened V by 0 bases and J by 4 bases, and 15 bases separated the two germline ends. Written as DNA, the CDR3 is TGTGCCAGCTCACCACCGGGCGGGGCTTCGGCCACTGAAGCTTTCTTT. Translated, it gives CASSPPGGASATEAFF.

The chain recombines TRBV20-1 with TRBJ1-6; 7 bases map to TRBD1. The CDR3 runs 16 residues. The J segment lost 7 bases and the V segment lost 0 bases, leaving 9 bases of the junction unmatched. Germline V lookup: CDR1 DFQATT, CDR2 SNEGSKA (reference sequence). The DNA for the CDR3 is TGCAGTGCTAGAGACGGAAGACAGGGATCAAATTCACCCCTCCACTTT. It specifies CSARDGRQGSNSPLHF.

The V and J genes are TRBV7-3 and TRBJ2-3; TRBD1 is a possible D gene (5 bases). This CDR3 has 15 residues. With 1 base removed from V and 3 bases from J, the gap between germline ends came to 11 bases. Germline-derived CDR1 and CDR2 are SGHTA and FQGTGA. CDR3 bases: TGTGCCAGCAGCTTAATTGCAGGGTTGACAGATACGCAGTATTTT. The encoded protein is CASSLIAGLTDTQYF.

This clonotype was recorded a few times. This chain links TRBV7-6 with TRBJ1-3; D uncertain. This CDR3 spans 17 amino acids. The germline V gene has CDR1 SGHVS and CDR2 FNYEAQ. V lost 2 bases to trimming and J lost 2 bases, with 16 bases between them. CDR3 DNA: TGTGCCAGCAGCTTACGGTGGCGGGGAACCCCTGGAAACACCATATATTTT. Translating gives CASSLRWRGTPGNTIYF.

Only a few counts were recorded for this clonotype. The CDR3 sequence is CASSELGGGESEAFF. CDR3 nucleotide sequence: TGTGCCAGCAGTGAGTTAGGAGGGGGCGAGTCGGAAGCTTTCTTT. V usage is TRBV2 and J usage is TRBJ1-1; 7 positions match TRBD1. J was trimmed by 8 bases and V by 3 bases; bases with no gene match: 12. The CDR3 has 15 amino acids. Germline loops: CDR1 SNHLY, CDR2 FYNNEI.

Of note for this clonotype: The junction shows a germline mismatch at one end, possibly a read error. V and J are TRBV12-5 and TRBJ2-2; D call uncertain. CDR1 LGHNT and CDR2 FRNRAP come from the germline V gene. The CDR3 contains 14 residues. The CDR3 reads CASGLDRVAGELFF. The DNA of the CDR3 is TGTGCTAGTGGCTTGGATCGGGTTGCCGGGGAGCTGTTTTTT.

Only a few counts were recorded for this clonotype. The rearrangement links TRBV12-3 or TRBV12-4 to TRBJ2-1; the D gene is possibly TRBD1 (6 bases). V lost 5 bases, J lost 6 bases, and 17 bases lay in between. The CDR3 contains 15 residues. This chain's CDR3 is CASSRRGVEGNEQFF. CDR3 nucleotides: TGTGCCAGCAGTCGCAGGGGAGTTGAGGGCAATGAGCAGTTCTTC.

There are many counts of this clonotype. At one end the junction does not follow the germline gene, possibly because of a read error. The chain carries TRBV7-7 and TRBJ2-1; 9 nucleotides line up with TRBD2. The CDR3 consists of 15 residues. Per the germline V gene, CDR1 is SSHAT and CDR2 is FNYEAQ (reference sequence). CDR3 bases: TGTGCTAGCAGCCCCGGAGCGGGGGGATACAATGAGCAGTTCTTC. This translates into CASSPGAGGYNEQFF.

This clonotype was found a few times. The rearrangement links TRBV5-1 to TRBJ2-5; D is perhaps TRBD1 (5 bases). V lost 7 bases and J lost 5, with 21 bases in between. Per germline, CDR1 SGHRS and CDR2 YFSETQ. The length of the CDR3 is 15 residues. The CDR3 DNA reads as TGCGCCAGCCAAGGGGATTACAAGGGTCTCGAGACCCAGTACTTC. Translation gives CASQGDYKGLETQYF.

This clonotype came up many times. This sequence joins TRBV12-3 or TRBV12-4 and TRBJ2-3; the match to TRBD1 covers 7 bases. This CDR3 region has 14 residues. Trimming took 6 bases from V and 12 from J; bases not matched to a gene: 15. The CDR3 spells CASSPDQAQGIQYF. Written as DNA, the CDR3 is TGTGCCAGCAGCCCAGACCAAGCACAGGGGATACAGTATTTT.

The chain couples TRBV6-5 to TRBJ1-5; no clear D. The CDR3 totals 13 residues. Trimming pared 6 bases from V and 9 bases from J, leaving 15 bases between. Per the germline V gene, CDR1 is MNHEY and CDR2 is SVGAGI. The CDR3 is CASRVLRDGPQHF. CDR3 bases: TGTGCCAGCAGAGTTCTGCGGGATGGGCCCCAGCATTTT.

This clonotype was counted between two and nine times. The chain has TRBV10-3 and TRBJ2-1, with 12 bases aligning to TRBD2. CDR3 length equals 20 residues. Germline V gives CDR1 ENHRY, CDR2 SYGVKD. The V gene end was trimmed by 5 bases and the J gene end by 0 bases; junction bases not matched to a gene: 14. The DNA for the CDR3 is TGTGCCATCAGTCCACCCGGGACTAGCGGGCGAACAAGCTCCTACAATGAGCAGTTCTTC. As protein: CAISPPGTSGRTSSYNEQFF.

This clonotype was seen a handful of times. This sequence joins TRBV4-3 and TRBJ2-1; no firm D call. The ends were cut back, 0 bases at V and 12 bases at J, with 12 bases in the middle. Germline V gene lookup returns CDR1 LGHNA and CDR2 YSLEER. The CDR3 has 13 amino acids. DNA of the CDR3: TGCGCCAGCAGCCAAGATCACGGGCCTTCGCAGTTCTTC. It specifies CASSQDHGPSQFF.

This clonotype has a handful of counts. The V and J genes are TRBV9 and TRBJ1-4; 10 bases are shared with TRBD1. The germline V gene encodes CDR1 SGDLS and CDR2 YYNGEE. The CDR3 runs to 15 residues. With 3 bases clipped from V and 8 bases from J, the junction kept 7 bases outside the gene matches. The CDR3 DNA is TGTGCCAGCAGCGCTGGACAGGGGGAGACAGAAAAACTGTTTTTT. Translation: CASSAGQGETEKLFF.

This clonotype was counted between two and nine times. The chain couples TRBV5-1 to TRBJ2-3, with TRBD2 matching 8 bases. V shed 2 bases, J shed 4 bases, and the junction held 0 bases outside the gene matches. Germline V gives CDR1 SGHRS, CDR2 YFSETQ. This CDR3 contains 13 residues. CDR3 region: CASSFSGADTQYF. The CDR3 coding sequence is TGCGCCAGCAGCTTTAGCGGGGCAGATACGCAGTATTTT.

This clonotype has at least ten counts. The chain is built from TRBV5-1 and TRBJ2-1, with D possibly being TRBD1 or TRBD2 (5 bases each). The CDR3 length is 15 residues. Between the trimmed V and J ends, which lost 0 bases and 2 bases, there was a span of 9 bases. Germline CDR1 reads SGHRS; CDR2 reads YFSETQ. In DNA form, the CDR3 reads TGCGCCAGCAGCTTGGTAGGGGACCCCTACAATGAGCAGTTCTTC. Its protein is CASSLVGDPYNEQFF.

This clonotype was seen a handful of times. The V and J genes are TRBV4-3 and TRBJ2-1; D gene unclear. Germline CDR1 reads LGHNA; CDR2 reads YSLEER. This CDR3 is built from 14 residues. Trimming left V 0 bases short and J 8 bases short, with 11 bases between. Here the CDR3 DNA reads TGCGCCAGCAGCCAAGACCACGAAGTGGATGAGCAGTTCTTC. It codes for CASSQDHEVDEQFF.

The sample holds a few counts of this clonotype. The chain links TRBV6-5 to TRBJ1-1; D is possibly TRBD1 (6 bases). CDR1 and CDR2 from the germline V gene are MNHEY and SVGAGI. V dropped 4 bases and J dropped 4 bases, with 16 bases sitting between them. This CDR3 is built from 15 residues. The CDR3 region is CASSSGAGFSTEAFF. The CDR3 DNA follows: TGTGCCAGCAGTTCGGGGGCGGGGTTTTCCACTGAAGCTTTCTTT.

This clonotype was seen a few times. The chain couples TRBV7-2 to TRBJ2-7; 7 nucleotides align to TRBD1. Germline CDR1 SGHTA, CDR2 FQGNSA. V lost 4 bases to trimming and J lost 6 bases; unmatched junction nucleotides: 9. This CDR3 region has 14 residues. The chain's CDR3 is CASSSGPGGVEQYF. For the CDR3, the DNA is TGTGCCAGCAGCTCGGGACCAGGGGGAGTCGAGCAGTACTTC.

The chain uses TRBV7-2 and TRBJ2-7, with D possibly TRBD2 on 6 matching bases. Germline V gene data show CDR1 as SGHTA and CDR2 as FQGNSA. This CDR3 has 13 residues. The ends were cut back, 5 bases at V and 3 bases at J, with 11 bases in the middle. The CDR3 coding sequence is TGTGCCAGCAGCAGGGACTGGGGCTACGAGCAGTACGTC. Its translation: CASSRDWGYEQYV.